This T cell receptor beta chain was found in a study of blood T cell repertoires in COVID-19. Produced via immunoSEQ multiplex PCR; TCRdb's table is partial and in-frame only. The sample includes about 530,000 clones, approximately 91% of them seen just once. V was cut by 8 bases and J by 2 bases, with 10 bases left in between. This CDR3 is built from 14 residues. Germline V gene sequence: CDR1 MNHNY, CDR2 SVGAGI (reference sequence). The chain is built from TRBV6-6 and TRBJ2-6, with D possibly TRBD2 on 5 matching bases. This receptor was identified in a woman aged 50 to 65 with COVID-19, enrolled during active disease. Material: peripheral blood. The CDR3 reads CASGRGPGANVLTF. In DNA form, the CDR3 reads TGTGCCAGCGGACGGGGTCCTGGGGCCAACGTCCTGACTTTC.